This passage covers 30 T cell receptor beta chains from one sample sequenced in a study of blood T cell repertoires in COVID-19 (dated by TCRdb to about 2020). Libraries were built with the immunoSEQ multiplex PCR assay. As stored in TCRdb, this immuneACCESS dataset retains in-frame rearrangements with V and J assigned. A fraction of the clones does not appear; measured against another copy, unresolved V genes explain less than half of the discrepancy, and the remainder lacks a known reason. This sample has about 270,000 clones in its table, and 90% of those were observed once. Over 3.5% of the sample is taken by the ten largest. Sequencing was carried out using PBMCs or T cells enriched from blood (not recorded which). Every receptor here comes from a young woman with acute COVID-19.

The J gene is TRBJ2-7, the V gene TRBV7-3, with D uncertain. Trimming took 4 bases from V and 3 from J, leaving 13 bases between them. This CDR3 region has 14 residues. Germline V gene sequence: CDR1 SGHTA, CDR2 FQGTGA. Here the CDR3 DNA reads TGTGCCAGCAGCTCCGCAGTCTTGAACTACGAGCAGTACTTC. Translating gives CASSSAVLNYEQYF.

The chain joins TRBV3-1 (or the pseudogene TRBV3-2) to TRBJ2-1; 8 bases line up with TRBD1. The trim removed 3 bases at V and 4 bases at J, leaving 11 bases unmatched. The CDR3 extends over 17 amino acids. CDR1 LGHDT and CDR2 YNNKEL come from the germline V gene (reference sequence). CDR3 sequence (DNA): TGTGCCAGCAGCCATTACAGGGGGTTAGCGGAGTACAATGAGCAGTTCTTC. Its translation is CASSHYRGLAEYNEQFF.

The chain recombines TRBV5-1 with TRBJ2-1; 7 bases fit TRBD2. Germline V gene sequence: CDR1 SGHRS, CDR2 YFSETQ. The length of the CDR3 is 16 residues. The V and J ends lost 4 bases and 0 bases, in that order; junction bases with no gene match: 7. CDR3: CASSPSSGSSYNEQFF. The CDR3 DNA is TGCGCCAGCAGCCCCTCTAGCGGTAGCTCCTACAATGAGCAGTTCTTC.

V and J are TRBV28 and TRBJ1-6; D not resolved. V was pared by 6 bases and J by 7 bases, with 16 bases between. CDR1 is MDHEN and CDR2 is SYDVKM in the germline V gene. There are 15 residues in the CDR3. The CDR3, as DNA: TGTGCCAGCAGAATCATAGAGGGTTTGAATTCACCCCTCCACTTT. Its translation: CASRIIEGLNSPLHF.

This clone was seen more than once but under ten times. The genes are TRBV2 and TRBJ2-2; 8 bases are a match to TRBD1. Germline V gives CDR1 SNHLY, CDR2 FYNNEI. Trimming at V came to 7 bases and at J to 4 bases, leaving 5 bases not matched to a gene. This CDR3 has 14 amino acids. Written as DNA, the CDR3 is TGTGCCAGCAATGGACAGGGTGGCACCGGGGAGCTGTTTTTT. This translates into CASNGQGGTGELFF.

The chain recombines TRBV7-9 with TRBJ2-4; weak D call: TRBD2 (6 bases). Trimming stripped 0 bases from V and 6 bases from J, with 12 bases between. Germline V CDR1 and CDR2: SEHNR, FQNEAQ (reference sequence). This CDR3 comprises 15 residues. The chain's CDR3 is CASSLASGRGNIQYF. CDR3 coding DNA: TGTGCCAGCAGCTTAGCGAGCGGGCGGGGAAACATTCAGTACTTC.

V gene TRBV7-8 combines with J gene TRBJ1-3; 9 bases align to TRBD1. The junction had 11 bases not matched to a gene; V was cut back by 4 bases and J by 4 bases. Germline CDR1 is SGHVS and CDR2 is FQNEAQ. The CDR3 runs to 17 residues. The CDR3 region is CASSYTPGTGMGNTIYF. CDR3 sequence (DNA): TGTGCCAGCAGCTATACCCCCGGGACAGGGATGGGAAACACCATATATTTT. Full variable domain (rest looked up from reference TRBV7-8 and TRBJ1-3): GAGVSQSPRYKVAKRGQDVALRCDPISGHVSLFWYQQALGQGPEFLTYFQNEAQLDKSGLPSDRFFAERPEGSVSTLKIQRTQQEDSAVYLCASSYTPGTGMGNTIYFGEGSWLTVV.

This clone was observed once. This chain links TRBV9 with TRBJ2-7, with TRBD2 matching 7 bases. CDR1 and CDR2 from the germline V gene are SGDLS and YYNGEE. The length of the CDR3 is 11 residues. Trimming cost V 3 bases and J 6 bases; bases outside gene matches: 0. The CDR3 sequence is CASSAGGEQYF. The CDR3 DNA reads TGTGCCAGCAGCGCGGGGGGCGAGCAGTACTTC. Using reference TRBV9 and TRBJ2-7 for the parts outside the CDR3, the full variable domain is DSGVTQTPKHLITATGQRVTLRCSPRSGDLSVYWYQQSLDQGLQFLIQYYNGEERAKGNILERFSAQQFPDLHSELNLSSLELGDSALYFCASSAGGEQYFGPGTRLTVT.

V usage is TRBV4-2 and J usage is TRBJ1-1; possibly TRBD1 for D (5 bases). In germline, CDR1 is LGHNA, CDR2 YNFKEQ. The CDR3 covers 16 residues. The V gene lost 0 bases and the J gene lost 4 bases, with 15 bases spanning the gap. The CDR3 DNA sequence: TGTGCCAGCAGCCAAGATATGGGGGGAGGCAGCACTGAAGCTTTCTTT. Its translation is CASSQDMGGGSTEAFF.

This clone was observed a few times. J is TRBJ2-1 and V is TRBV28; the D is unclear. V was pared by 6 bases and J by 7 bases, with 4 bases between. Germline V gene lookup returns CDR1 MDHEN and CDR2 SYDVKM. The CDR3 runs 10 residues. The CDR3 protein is CASSVNEQFF. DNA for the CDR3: TGTGCCAGCAGCGTTAATGAGCAGTTCTTC. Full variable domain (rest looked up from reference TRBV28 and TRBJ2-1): DVKVTQSSRYLVKRTGEKVFLECVQDMDHENMFWYRQDPGLGLRLIYFSYDVKMKEKGDIPEGYSVSREKKERFSLILESASTNQTSMYLCASSVNEQFFGPGTRLTVL.

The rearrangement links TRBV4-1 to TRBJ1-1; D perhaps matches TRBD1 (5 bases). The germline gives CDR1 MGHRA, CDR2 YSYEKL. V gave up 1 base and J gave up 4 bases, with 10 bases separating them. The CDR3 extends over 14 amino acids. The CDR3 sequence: CASSQGPGGTEAFF. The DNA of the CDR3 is TGCGCCAGCAGCCAAGGGCCCGGGGGCACTGAAGCTTTCTTT.

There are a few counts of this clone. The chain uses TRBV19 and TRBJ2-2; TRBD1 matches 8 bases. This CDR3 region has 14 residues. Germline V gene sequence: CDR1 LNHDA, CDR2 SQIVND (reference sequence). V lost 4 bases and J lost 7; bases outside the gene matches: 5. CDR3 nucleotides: TGTGCCAGTAGTACACGACAGGGGCTCGGGGAGCTGTTTTTT. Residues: CASSTRQGLGELFF.

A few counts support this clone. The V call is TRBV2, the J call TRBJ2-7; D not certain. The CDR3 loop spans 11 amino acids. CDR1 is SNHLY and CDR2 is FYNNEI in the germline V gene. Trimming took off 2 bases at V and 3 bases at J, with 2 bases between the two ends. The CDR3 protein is CASSEYYEQYF. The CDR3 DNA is TGTGCCAGCAGTGAATACTACGAGCAGTACTTC.

CDR3 residues: CASRTLALGNSYNEQFF. The CDR3 DNA sequence: TGTGCCAGCAGGACCCTAGCGCTTGGAAACTCCTACAATGAGCAGTTCTTC. The rearrangement links TRBV27 to TRBJ2-1; D is perhaps TRBD2 (6 bases). The CDR3 has 17 residues. Germline-derived CDR1 and CDR2 are MNHEY and SMNVEV (reference sequence). The V gene lost 6 bases and the J gene lost 0 bases, with 18 bases spanning the gap.

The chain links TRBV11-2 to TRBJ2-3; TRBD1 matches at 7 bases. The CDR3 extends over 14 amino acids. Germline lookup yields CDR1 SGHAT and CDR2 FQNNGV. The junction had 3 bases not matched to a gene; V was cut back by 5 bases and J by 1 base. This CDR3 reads CASSRTGGTDTQYF. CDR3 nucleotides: TGTGCCAGCAGCCGTACAGGGGGCACAGATACGCAGTATTTT.

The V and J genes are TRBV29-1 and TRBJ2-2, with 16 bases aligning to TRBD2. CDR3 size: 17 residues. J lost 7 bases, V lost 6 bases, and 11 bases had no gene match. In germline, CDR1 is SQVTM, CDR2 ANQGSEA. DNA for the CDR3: TGCAGCGTAGGCCAGTCGGGACTAGCGGGAGGGAGCGGGGAGCTGTTTTTT. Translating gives CSVGQSGLAGGSGELFF.

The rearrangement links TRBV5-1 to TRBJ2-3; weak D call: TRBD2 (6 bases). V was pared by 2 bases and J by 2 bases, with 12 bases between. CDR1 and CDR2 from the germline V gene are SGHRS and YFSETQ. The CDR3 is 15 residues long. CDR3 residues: CASSFVGGDTDTQYF. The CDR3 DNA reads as TGCGCCAGCAGCTTTGTGGGAGGTGACACAGATACGCAGTATTTT.

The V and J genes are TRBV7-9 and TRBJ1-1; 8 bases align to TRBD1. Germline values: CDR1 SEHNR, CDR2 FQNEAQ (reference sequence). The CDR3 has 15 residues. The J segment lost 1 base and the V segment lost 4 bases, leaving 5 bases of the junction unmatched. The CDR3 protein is CASSSTGQGNTEAFF. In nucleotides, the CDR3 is TGTGCCAGCAGCTCCACCGGACAGGGGAACACTGAAGCTTTCTTT.

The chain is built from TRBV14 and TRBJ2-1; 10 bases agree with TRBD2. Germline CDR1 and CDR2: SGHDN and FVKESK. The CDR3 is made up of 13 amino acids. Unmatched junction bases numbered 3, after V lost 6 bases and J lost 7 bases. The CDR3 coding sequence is TGTGCCAGCAGACCTAGCGGGAGTAATGAGCAGTTCTTC. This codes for CASRPSGSNEQFF.

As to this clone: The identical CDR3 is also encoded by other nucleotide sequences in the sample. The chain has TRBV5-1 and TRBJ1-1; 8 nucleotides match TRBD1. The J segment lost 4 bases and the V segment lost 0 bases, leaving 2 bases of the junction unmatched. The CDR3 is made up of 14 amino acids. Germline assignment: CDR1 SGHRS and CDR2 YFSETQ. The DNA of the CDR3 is TGCGCCAGCAGCTTGGGACAGGGGAGCACTGAAGCTTTCTTT. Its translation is CASSLGQGSTEAFF.

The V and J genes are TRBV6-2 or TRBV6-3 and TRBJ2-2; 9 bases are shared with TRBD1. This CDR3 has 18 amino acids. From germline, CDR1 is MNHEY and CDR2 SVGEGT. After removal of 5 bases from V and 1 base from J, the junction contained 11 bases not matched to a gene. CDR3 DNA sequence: TGTGCCAGCAGTAGTCCCGGGACAGGGACAGGGAACACCGGGGAGCTGTTTTTT. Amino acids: CASSSPGTGTGNTGELFF.

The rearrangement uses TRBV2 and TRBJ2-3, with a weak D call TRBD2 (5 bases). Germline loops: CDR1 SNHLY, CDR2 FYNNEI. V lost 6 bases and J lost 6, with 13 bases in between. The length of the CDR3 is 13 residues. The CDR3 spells CASRTGSRDTQYF. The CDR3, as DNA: TGTGCCAGCAGGACGGGGTCTCGGGATACGCAGTATTTT.

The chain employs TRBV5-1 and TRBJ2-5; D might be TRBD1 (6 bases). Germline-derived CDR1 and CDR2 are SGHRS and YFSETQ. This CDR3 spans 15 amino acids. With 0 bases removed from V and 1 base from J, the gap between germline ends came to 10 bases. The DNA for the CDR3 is TGCGCCAGCAGCTTGGCCCAGGGGTCCCAAGAGACCCAGTACTTC. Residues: CASSLAQGSQETQYF. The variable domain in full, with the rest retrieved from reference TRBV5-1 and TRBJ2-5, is KAGVTQTPRYLIKTRGQQVTLSCSPISGHRSVSWYQQTPGQGLQFLFEYFSETQRNKGNFPGRFSGRQFSNSRSEMNVSTLELGDSALYLCASSLAQGSQETQYFGPGTRLLVL.

CDR3 sequence (DNA): TGCGCCAGCAGCGCTACAGGCAATCAGCCCCAGCATTTT. The encoded protein is CASSATGNQPQHF. V gene TRBV5-1 combines with J gene TRBJ1-5; no definite D call. The CDR3 has 13 residues. Trimming pared 4 bases from V and 2 bases from J, leaving 7 bases between. Germline V gene lookup returns CDR1 SGHRS and CDR2 YFSETQ.

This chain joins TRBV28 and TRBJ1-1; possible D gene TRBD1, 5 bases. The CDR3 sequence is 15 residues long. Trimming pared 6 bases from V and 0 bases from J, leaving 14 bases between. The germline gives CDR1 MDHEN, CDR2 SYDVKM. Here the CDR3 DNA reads TGTGCCAGCAGCCCCTTTGGGGGGATGAACACTGAAGCTTTCTTT. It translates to CASSPFGGMNTEAFF.

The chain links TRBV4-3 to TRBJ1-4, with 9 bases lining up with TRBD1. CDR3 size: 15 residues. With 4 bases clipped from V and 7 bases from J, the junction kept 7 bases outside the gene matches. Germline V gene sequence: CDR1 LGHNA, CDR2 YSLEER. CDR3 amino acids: CASSRIQGAGEKLFF. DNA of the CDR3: TGCGCCAGCAGCCGGATACAGGGGGCTGGTGAAAAACTGTTTTTT.

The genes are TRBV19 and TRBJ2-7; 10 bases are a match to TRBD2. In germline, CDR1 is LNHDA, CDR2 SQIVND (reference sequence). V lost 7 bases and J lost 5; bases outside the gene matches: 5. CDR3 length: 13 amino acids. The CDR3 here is CASKASGRNEQYF. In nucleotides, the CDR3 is TGTGCCAGTAAGGCTAGCGGGAGAAACGAGCAGTACTTC.

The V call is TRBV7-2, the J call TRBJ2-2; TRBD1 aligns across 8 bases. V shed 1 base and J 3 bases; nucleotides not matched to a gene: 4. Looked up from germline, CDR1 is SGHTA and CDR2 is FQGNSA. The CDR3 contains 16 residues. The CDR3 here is CASSLVRGQDTGELFF. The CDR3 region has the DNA TGTGCCAGCAGCTTAGTCAGGGGGCAGGACACCGGGGAGCTGTTTTTT.

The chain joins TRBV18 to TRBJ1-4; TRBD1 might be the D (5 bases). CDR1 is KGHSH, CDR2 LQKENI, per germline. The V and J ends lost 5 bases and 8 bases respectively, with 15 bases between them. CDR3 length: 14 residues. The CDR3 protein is CASSKGTLGEKLFF. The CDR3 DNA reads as TGTGCCAGCTCAAAGGGGACTCTGGGAGAAAAACTGTTTTTT.

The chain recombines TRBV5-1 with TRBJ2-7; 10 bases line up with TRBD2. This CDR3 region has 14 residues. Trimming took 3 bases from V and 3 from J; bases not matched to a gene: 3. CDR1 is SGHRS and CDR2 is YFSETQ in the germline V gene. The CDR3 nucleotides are TGCGCCAGCAGCTCGGGGACTAGCGACTACGAGCAGTACTTC. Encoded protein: CASSSGTSDYEQYF.